This T cell receptor beta chain was recorded in a study of memory CD4+ T cells and cytomegalovirus serostatus. The sort gate was single viable CD3+CD4+CD8-CD45RO+ cells for memory CD4+ T cells. Per the original methods: After removing out-of-frame reads, 2 million to 2.5 million distinct TCRbeta sequences remained. TCRdb keeps only in-frame clones here, not all; method: immunoSEQ multiplex PCR. V, J and clone size were drawn from that table, and D and trimming were deduced from the DNA. The sample lists around 53,000 clones, 65% to 80% occurring once. V lost 4 bases to trimming and J lost 0 bases; unmatched junction nucleotides: 19. This CDR3 is built from 20 residues. Germline CDR1 and CDR2: MDHEN and SYDVKM.

Sequencing was performed on memory CD4+ T cells from blood. The TCR comes from an adult in good health and CMV-seropositive. The chain recombines TRBV28 with TRBJ2-7, with TRBD1 matching 9 bases. CDR3 region: CASSSLGTGFMGGSSYEQYF. In DNA form, the CDR3 reads TGTGCCAGCAGTTCCCTCGGGACAGGGTTTATGGGAGGATCCTCCTACGAGCAGTACTTC.